This is a list of T cell receptor beta chains from one sample in a study of blood T cell repertoires in COVID-19. The method was immunoSEQ multiplex PCR; TCRdb's version includes in-frame clones alone and lacks a portion of them. The sample lists more than 300,000 clones; approximately 90% were seen once. The sample was PBMCs or T cells enriched from blood (not recorded which). The source is a woman in her twenties or thirties who had been exposed to COVID-19. The conserved cysteine and the conserved F or W are not part of the CDR3 here. Fields, in order: V gene, CDR3 protein.

>TRBV24-1
ATSDRDYEQY
>TRBV6-2/TRBV6-3
ASSLHHRAEQF
>TRBV6-5
ASSYLAQAGGYT
>TRBV5-1
ASSLDTGVNTIY
>TRBV5-1
ASSRLGQGSTGSYNEQF
>TRBV19
ASSIGGGDEQY
>TRBV27
ASSLSQGQGYVYGYT
>TRBV11-2
ASSQTSRIGELF
>TRBV5-4
ASSLDGTSGGIEQF
>TRBV5-1
ASSLASVFQETQY
>TRBV18
ASSQGTDYGYT
>TRBV19
ASNDRGTTNEKLF
>TRBV27
ATHGQANTEAF
>TRBV19
ASSLYRGPRGGELF
>TRBV12-3/TRBV12-4
ASSDRGAEAF
>TRBV3-1/TRBV3-2
ASSSRTGGKGGAF
>TRBV19
ASSQWGVSYGYT
>TRBV24-1
ATSDRTGTNYGYT
>TRBV6-4
ASSDPQGVVQETQY
>TRBV6-5
ASSYSPGRVDTEAF
>TRBV9
ASSVGGSSGYT
>TRBV18
ASSPPSTGNTEAF
>TRBV5-1
ASSLATGGEEKLF
>TRBV7-9
ASSLAEGARNEQY
>TRBV18
ASSLAERGGLLF
>TRBV4-3
ASSHSTGGLTKNIQY
>TRBV7-3
ASSLDRNTEAF
>TRBV4-3
ASSQDQGSNYGYT
>TRBV5-6
ASSLEVRLTDTQY
>TRBV15
ATSRDFRDSWH
>TRBV11-3
ASSSYPGQLYEQY
>TRBV4-1
ASSQGPGRGPYNEQF
>TRBV21-1
ASSSGRGRYGYT
>TRBV29-1
SVVSGRSYEQY
>TRBV5-1
ASSRNIGQGNTEAF
>TRBV10-3
AIRTSGGSSNEQF
>TRBV5-8
ASSSPGTNLNNEQF
>TRBV11-2
ASSLRSGTEAF
>TRBV4-3
ASSRSTQAGFYGYT
>TRBV9
ASSVLSGGAYEQY
>TRBV6-5
ASSYSGGGYT
>TRBV15
ATSRAGQGSTEAF
>TRBV21-1
ASSKKTDSNQPQH
>TRBV6-5
ASSSYSNQPQH
>TRBV4-1
ASSQETGSGYGYT
>TRBV5-4
ASSLAFGFQGLF
>TRBV4-3
ASNLDGTNYYEQY
>TRBV19
ASSISRTRAEAF
>TRBV12-3/TRBV12-4
ASTPGYGYT
>TRBV7-6
ASSPNLVGSSGNTIY
>TRBV30
AWSTLRTDTQY